This T cell receptor beta chain was obtained from a study of T-cell reconstitution after alpha-beta-depleted transplantation in children (dated by TCRdb to the mid-2010s). Concerning the study at large: Using TCR repertoire profiling, the study followed T-cell immune reconstitution in a quantitative way in children after TCRalphabeta/CD19-depleted allogeneic hematopoietic cell transplantation. General conclusions and limits of the study: About two months after transplant, the apparently early recovery of alphabetaT-cell counts reportedly depended on just several hundred clones that had expanded rapidly and came from non-depleted graft cells. The frequencies of hyperexpanded clones fell over the following months, and after one year, T-cell counts and TCRbeta diversity were mostly attributed to newly produced T cells. In some patients, high TCRbeta diversity at day 60 was attributed to recipient T cells and intrathymic progenitors that had survived conditioning.

The CDR3 has 14 amino acids, counting the end cysteine and phenylalanine. Just the 42-base CDR3 DNA is kept, in frame starting at base 1. Per the germline V gene (reference sequence), DFQATT is the CDR1 and SNEGSKA is the CDR2. Library generation was performed with PCR. Instrument used: Illumina HiSeq 2500. TCR libraries were prepared with molecular barcoding, using unique molecular identifiers to normalize TCRbeta repertoire quantification. TCRdb itself trimmed the public reads at Q25 with fastp, ran MiXCR and retained productive beta chains. Rows merge per CDR3 protein into single entries with the most common DNA and genes. This sample holds about 160,000 distinct CDR3 sequences; approximately 10% were observed only once. Around 14% of the sample rests with the top ten. This clonotype occurred a few times. Its antigen is currently not known. A much larger clone lies one base from this, so it may be a read error.

The label giving this sample's treatment or condition can be read as: allogeneic hematopoietic cell transplantation with graft depleted of TCRalphabeta T cells and CD19 B cells. Transplant recipients were children who received TCRalphabeta/CD19-depleted allogeneic hematopoietic cell grafts. Recombination linked TRBV20-1 to TRBJ1-2; the best D guess is TRBD1, with 6 bases matching. The clonotype originates from a boy between 2 and 15 years old with acute myeloid leukemia, due to receive a stem cell transplant. The material sequenced was PBMCs, taken before TCRalphabeta/CD19-depleted stem cell transplant. The CDR3 protein is CSAREDRGLYGDTF. The nucleotides are TGCAGTGCTAGAGAGGATCGGGGGCTTTATGGCGACACCTTC.